The clone carrying this T cell receptor (beta chain) was detected a few times. Antigen: not known. These data are taken from a study of T cells after yellow fever vaccination. Overall study results and limits: Abundant clonotypes from the bulk population could get into FACS-sorted repertoires as contaminants. Reappearing after the booster were most of the clones from primary vaccination (around 96% CD4, 88% CD8).

The V and J ends lost 1 base and 6 bases respectively, with 0 bases between them. Germline V gene sequence: CDR1 MGHDK, CDR2 SYGVNS. This CDR3 spans 11 amino acids. For TCR, cDNA came from 5'RACE template switching, which added a universal primer site and UMIs. TCRdb re-called the 5' RACE reads with MiXCR, one entry per CDR3 protein. The profile shows fewer than 500,000 distinct CDR3 sequences, 18% of them singletons. This chain joins TRBV25-1 and TRBJ2-2; D ambiguous. This sequence was found in a man aged 18 to 35 who received the YFV17D yellow fever vaccine. Sequenced material: PBMCs, taken before the yellow fever booster vaccination. CDR3 loop: CASSESGELFF. In DNA, the CDR3 is TGTGCCAGCAGTGAATCCGGGGAGCTGTTTTTT. Combining the CDR3 with reference TRBV25-1 and TRBJ2-2 gives the whole variable domain EADIYQTPRYLVIGTGKKITLECSQTMGHDKMYWYQQDPGMELHLIHYSYGVNSTEKGDLSSESTVSRIRTEHFPLTLESARPSHTSQYLCASSESGELFFGEGSRLTVL.